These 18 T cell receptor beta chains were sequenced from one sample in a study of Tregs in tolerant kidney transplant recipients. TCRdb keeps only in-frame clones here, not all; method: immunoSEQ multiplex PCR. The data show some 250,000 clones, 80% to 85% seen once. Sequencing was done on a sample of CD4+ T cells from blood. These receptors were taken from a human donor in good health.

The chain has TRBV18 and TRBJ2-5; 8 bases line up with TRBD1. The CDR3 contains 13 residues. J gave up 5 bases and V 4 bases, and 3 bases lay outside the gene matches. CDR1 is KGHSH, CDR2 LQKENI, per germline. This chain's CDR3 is CASSRTGRETQYF. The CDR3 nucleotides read TGTGCCAGCTCACGGACAGGGCGGGAGACCCAGTACTTC.

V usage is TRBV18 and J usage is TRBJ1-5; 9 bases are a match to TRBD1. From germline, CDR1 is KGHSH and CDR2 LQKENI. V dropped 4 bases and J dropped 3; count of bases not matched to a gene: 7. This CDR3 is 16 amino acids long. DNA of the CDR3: TGTGCCAGCTCACTCAGGACAGGGGCTTACAATCAGCCCCAGCATTTT. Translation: CASSLRTGAYNQPQHF.

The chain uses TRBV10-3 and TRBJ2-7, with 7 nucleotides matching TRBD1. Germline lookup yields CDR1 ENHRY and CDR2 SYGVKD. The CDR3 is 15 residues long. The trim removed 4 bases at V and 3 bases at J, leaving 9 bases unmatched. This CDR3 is CAISGQGSLFYEQYF. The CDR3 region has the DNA TGTGCCATCAGTGGACAGGGATCACTTTTCTACGAGCAGTACTTC.

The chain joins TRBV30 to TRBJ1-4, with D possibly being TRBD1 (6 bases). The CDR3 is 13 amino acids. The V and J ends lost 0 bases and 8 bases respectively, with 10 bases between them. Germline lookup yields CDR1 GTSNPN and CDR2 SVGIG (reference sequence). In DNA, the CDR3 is TGTGCCTGGAGTGTACAGGGCACCGAAAAACTGTTTTTT. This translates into CAWSVQGTEKLFF. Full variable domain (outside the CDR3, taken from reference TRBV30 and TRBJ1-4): SQTIHQWPATLVQPVGSPLSLECTVEGTSNPNLYWYRQAAGRGLQLLFYSVGIGQISSEVPQNLSASRPQDRQFILSSKKLLLSDSGFYLCAWSVQGTEKLFFGSGTQLSVL.

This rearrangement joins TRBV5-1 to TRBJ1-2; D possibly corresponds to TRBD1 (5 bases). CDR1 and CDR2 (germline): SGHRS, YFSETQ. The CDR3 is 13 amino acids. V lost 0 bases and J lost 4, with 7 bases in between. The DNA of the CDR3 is TGCGCCAGCAGCTTGGCCGGGGGCTATGGCTACACCTTC. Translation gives CASSLAGGYGYTF.

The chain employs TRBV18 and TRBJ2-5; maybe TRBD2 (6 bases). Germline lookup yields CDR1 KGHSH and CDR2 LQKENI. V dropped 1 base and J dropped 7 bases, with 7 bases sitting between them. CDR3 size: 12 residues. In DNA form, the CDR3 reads TGTGCCAGCTCACCACGGGACTTGACCCAGTACTTC. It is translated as CASSPRDLTQYF.

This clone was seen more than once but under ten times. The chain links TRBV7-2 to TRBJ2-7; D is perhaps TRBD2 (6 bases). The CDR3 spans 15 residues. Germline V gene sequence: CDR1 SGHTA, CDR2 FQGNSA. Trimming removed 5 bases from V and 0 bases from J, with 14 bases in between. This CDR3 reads CASSQRGGSSYEQYF. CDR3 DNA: TGTGCCAGCAGCCAACGTGGGGGGAGCTCCTACGAGCAGTACTTC.

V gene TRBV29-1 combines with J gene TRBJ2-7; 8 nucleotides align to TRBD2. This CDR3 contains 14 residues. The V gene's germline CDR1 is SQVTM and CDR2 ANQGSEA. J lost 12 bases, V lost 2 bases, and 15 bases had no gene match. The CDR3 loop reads CSVERGSGAGLGYF. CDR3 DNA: TGCAGCGTTGAAAGGGGTAGCGGGGCGGGTCTTGGGTACTTC.

CDR3 sequence reads: CSVERDLHNEQFF. Here the CDR3 DNA reads TGCAGCGTTGAGCGGGATCTTCACAATGAGCAGTTCTTC. This sequence joins TRBV29-1 and TRBJ2-1; D possibly corresponds to TRBD2 (6 bases). V lost 3 bases and J 5 bases, leaving 11 bases between the germline ends. The length of the CDR3 is 13 residues. The V gene's germline CDR1 is SQVTM and CDR2 ANQGSEA.

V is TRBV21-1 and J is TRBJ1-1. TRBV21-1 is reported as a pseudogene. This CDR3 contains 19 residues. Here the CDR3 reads CASSKGRDRPFSMNTEAFF. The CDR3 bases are TGTGCCAGCAGCAAAGGGCGGGACCGGCCGTTTTCCATGAACACTGAAGCTTTCTTT.

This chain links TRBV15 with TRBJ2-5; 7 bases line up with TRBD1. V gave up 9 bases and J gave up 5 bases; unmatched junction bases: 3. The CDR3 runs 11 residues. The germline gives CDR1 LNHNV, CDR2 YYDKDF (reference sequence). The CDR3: CATGRGETQYF. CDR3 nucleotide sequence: TGTGCCACGGGCAGGGGGGAGACCCAGTACTTC.

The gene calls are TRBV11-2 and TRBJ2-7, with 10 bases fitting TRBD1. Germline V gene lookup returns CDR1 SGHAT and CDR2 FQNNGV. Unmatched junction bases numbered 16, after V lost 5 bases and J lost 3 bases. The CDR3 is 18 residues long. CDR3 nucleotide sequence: TGTGCCAGCAGCCCTCGTTTCGGGACAGGGGACTTCAGCTACGAGCAGTACTTC. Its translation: CASSPRFGTGDFSYEQYF. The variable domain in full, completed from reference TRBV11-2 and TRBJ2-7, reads EAGVAQSPRYKIIEKRQSVAFWCNPISGHATLYWYQQILGQGPKLLIQFQNNGVVDDSQLPKDRFSAERLKGVDSTLKIQPAKLEDSAVYLCASSPRFGTGDFSYEQYFGPGTRLTVT.

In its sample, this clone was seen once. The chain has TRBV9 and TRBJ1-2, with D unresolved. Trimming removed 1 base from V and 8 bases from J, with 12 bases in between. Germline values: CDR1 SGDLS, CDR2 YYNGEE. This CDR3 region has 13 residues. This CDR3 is CASSVIPVGGYTF. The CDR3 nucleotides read TGTGCCAGCAGCGTAATCCCCGTTGGGGGCTACACCTTC.

The CDR3 region is CASSSPGKGELFF. In DNA form, the CDR3 reads TGCGCCAGCAGCTCTCCGGGGAAAGGGGAGCTGTTTTTT. V usage is TRBV5-1 and J usage is TRBJ2-2; D may be TRBD2 (5 bases). The CDR3 has 13 amino acids. V lost 3 bases, J lost 8 bases, and 11 bases lay in between. CDR1 is SGHRS, CDR2 YFSETQ, per germline.

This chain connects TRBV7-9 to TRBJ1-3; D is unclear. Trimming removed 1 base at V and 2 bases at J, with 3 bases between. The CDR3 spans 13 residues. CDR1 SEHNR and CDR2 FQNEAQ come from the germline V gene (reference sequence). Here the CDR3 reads CASSLGTGNTIYF. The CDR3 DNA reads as TGTGCCAGCAGCTTAGGGACTGGAAACACCATATATTTT.

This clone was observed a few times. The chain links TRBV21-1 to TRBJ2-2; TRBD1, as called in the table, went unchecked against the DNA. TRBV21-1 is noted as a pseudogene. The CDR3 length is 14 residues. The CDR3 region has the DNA TGTGCCAGTAGGGGCCAATTTGACGCCGGGGAGCTGTTTTTT. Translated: CASRGQFDAGELFF.

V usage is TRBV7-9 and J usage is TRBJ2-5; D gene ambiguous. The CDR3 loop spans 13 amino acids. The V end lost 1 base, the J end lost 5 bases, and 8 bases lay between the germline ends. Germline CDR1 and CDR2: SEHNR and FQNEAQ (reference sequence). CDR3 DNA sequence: TGTGCCAGCAGCTTAGGGTGGGCGGAGACCCAGTACTTC. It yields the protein CASSLGWAETQYF.

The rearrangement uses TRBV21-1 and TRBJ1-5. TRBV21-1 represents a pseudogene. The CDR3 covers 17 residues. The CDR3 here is CASSKRRKVGSNQPQHF. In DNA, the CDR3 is TGTGCCAGCAGCAAACGAAGGAAGGTAGGTAGCAATCAGCCCCAGCATTTT.